What follows are 8 T cell receptor beta chains derived from one specimen sequenced in a study of beta chain features in type 1 diabetes. Isolated RNA was reverse transcribed in full, so expressed TCRB transcripts were sequenced. Here immunoSEQ multiplex PCR was the method, and the copy in TCRdb shows in-frame clones only, minus some. The data hold 300,000 to 450,000 clones, with about 12% observed a single time. The sequenced sample consisted of naive CD4+ T cells from blood. The source of these receptors is a man younger than 35 in good health.

This sequence joins TRBV19 and TRBJ1-2; possibly TRBD1 for D (5 bases). The CDR3 has 16 amino acids. CDR1 and CDR2 (germline): LNHDA, SQIVND (reference sequence). The V gene lost 3 bases and the J gene lost 2 bases, with 16 bases spanning the gap. This CDR3 reads CASSIGQIPINYGYTF. The CDR3 coding sequence is TGTGCCAGTAGTATTGGACAAATACCGATCAACTATGGCTACACCTTC.

This clone was counted only a few times. J is TRBJ1-5 and V is TRBV10-3; D perhaps matches TRBD1 (6 bases). Germline V CDR1 and CDR2: ENHRY, SYGVKD. The CDR3 is 15 residues long. Trimming shortened V by 2 bases and J by 3 bases, and 11 bases separated the two germline ends. The CDR3 sequence is CAISEDRTNNQPQHF. The CDR3 coding sequence is TGTGCCATCAGTGAGGACAGGACGAACAATCAGCCCCAGCATTTT.

This chain links TRBV5-1 with TRBJ2-7; TRBD1 aligns across 7 bases. This CDR3 is 17 amino acids long. The germline gives CDR1 SGHRS, CDR2 YFSETQ. V dropped 1 base and J dropped 3; count of bases not matched to a gene: 13. CDR3 loop: CASSLSDFTGASYEQYF. CDR3 nucleotides: TGCGCCAGCAGCTTGTCCGACTTCACAGGGGCGAGCTACGAGCAGTACTTC.

The V and J genes are TRBV7-8 and TRBJ1-5; TRBD1 matches at 9 bases. Germline-derived CDR1 and CDR2 are SGHVS and FQNEAQ. The V segment lost 8 bases and the J segment 6 bases; nucleotides outside the gene matches: 5. The CDR3 sequence is 13 residues long. The CDR3: CASSGTGPQPQHF. CDR3 nucleotide sequence: TGTGCCAGCTCCGGGACAGGGCCTCAGCCCCAGCATTTT.

The V call is TRBV13, the J call TRBJ2-7, with D tentatively TRBD2 (5 bases). Germline lookup yields CDR1 PRHDT and CDR2 FYEKMQ (reference sequence). The V end lost 10 bases, the J end lost 2 bases, and 18 bases lay between the germline ends. This CDR3 is built from 14 residues. CDR3 sequence: CATRRAGSAYEQYF. CDR3 in DNA: TGTGCCACCCGGCGGGCAGGCAGCGCCTACGAGCAGTACTTC.

This clone was recorded a few times. This chain joins TRBV7-2 and TRBJ2-5; possibly TRBD2 for D (5 bases). The CDR3 is 14 amino acids. The germline gives CDR1 SGHTA, CDR2 FQGNSA. V was shortened by 5 bases and J by 5 bases, with 15 bases between the two germline ends. CDR3 DNA sequence: TGTGCCAGCAGCCCTAGCCGGGTTAGGGAGACCCAGTACTTC. Translation gives CASSPSRVRETQYF.

This clone was seen only a few times. The V and J genes are TRBV7-9 and TRBJ2-5, with TRBD1 matching over 7 bases. This CDR3 spans 14 amino acids. J gave up 1 base and V 5 bases, and 4 bases lay outside the gene matches. Germline loops: CDR1 SEHNR, CDR2 FQNEAQ (reference sequence). The CDR3 loop is CASSQGTAQETQYF. In DNA form, the CDR3 reads TGTGCCAGCAGCCAAGGGACAGCCCAAGAGACCCAGTACTTC. The complete variable domain, with remaining parts taken from reference TRBV7-9 and TRBJ2-5, reads DTGVSQNPRHKITKRGQNVTFRCDPISEHNRLYWYRQTLGQGPEFLTYFQNEAQLEKSRLLSDRFSAERPKGSFSTLEIQRTEQGDSAMYLCASSQGTAQETQYFGPGTRLLVL.

The chain joins TRBV30 to TRBJ1-4, with 9 bases aligning to TRBD1. The J segment lost 5 bases and the V segment lost 0 bases, leaving 7 bases of the junction unmatched. Germline CDR1 reads GTSNPN; CDR2 reads SVGIG (reference sequence). This CDR3 is 16 amino acids long. DNA for the CDR3: TGTGCCTGGAGTGTCCGCCTTGGACAGGGGAATGAAAAACTGTTTTTT. Protein sequence: CAWSVRLGQGNEKLFF. The entire variable domain, with the rest obtained from reference TRBV30 and TRBJ1-4, is as follows: SQTIHQWPATLVQPVGSPLSLECTVEGTSNPNLYWYRQAAGRGLQLLFYSVGIGQISSEVPQNLSASRPQDRQFILSSKKLLLSDSGFYLCAWSVRLGQGNEKLFFGSGTQLSVL.